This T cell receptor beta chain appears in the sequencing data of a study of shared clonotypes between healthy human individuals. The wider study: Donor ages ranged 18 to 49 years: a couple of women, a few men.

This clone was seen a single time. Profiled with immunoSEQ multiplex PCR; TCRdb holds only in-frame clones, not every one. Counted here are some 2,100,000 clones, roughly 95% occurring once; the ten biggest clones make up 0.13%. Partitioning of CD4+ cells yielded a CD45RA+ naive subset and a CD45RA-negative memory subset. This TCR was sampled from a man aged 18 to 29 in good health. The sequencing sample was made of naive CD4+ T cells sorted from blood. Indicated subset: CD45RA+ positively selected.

CDR3 in DNA: TGTGCCAGCAGCTTTAGCGGGGGGCCCACCGGGGAGCTGTTTTTT. The encoded protein is CASSFSGGPTGELFF. This sequence joins TRBV7-6 and TRBJ2-2; 10 bases line up with TRBD2. Looked up from germline, CDR1 is SGHVS and CDR2 is FNYEAQ. Trimming took 3 bases from V and 4 from J; bases not matched to a gene: 2. The CDR3 loop spans 15 amino acids.